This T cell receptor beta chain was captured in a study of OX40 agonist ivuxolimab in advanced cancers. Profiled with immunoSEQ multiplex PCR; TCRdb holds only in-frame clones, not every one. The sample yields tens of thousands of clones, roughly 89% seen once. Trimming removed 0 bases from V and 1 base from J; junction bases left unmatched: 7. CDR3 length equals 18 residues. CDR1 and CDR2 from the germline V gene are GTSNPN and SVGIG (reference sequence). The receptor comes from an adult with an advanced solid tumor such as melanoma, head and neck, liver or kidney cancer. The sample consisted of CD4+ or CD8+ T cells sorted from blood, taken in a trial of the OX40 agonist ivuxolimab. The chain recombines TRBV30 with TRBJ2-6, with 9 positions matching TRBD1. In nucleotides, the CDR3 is TGTGCCTGGAGTGTACTAGGGACAGGGAAATCTGGGGCCAACGTCCTGACTTTC. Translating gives CAWSVLGTGKSGANVLTF.